These 19 T cell receptor beta chains were sequenced from one sample in a study of T-cell reconstitution after alpha-beta-depleted transplantation in children. Unique molecular identifiers were used in preparing the TCRbeta library. TCRdb analysed the PCR reads with MiXCR anew, one entry per CDR3 protein. The table lists a few hundred thousand distinct CDR3 sequences, about 45% of them singletons. Sample: PBMCs, taken before TCRalphabeta/CD19-depleted stem cell transplant. The receptors stem from a girl under 10 years old with aplastic anemia, due to receive a stem cell transplant.

This clonotype was counted at least ten times. The rearrangement joins TRBV7-9 to TRBJ1-1; no clear D. The CDR3 runs to 15 residues. The ends were cut back, 5 bases at V and 0 bases at J, with 13 bases in the middle. CDR1 and CDR2 (germline): SEHNR, FQNEAQ (reference sequence). This CDR3 is CASSPRAAVNTEAFF. The CDR3 DNA is TGTGCCAGCAGCCCCCGCGCGGCCGTGAACACTGAAGCTTTCTTT. The whole variable domain, remainder taken from reference TRBV7-9 and TRBJ1-1, is DTGVSQNPRHKITKRGQNVTFRCDPISEHNRLYWYRQTLGQGPEFLTYFQNEAQLEKSRLLSDRFSAERPKGSFSTLEIQRTEQGDSAMYLCASSPRAAVNTEAFFGQGTRLTVV.

A few counts support this clonotype. The chain combines TRBV11-2 with TRBJ2-1; tentatively, D is TRBD2 (5 bases). V was trimmed by 5 bases and J by 0 bases, leaving 20 bases between them. The CDR3 covers 18 residues. CDR1 is SGHAT and CDR2 is FQNNGV in the germline V gene. Here the CDR3 DNA reads TGTGCCAGCAGCCACCCCGGACTCGGTAAAAGCTCCTACAATGAGCAGTTCTTC. This encodes CASSHPGLGKSSYNEQFF. Looking up the rest from reference TRBV11-2 and TRBJ2-1 gives the full variable domain: EAGVAQSPRYKIIEKRQSVAFWCNPISGHATLYWYQQILGQGPKLLIQFQNNGVVDDSQLPKDRFSAERLKGVDSTLKIQPAKLEDSAVYLCASSHPGLGKSSYNEQFFGPGTRLTVL.

This chain connects TRBV7-9 to TRBJ2-5; D is possibly TRBD1 (5 bases). V shed 5 bases and J shed 5 bases, with 12 bases lying between them. Per the germline V gene, CDR1 is SEHNR and CDR2 is FQNEAQ (reference sequence). The CDR3 extends over 13 amino acids. CDR3: CASSNQGWETQYF. CDR3 nucleotide sequence: TGTGCCAGCAGCAATCAGGGTTGGGAGACCCAGTACTTC. Variable domain in full (rest from reference TRBV7-9 and TRBJ2-5): DTGVSQNPRHKITKRGQNVTFRCDPISEHNRLYWYRQTLGQGPEFLTYFQNEAQLEKSRLLSDRFSAERPKGSFSTLEIQRTEQGDSAMYLCASSNQGWETQYFGPGTRLLVL.

J is TRBJ2-7 and V is TRBV6-4; possibly TRBD1 for D (5 bases). Trimming removed 8 bases from V and 3 bases from J, with 17 bases in between. The CDR3 is 14 amino acids. Germline CDR1 and CDR2: MRHNA and SNTAGT. This CDR3 is CASLVRTSHYEQYF. The CDR3, as DNA: TGTGCCAGCTTGGTGAGGACAAGTCACTACGAGCAGTACTTC.

There are a few counts of this clonotype. The J gene is TRBJ2-1, the V gene TRBV18; possible D gene TRBD2, 6 bases. The CDR3 consists of 16 residues. Germline lookup yields CDR1 KGHSH and CDR2 LQKENI. V was clipped by 6 bases and J by 8 bases, with 23 bases between them. The CDR3 loop is CASSPGLVGSGDEQFF. The CDR3 nucleotides are TGTGCCAGCTCCCCGGGACTCGTTGGGTCCGGCGATGAGCAGTTCTTC.

The chain combines TRBV13 with TRBJ2-7; the D gene is possibly TRBD2 (6 bases). Trimming left V 4 bases short and J 1 base short, with 14 bases between. CDR3 length equals 15 residues. Germline assignment: CDR1 PRHDT and CDR2 FYEKMQ (reference sequence). The CDR3 sequence: CASSWRGDGSYEQYF. Here the CDR3 DNA reads TGTGCCAGCAGCTGGCGCGGGGATGGGTCCTACGAGCAGTACTTC.

This clonotype was seen many times. The chain couples TRBV15 to TRBJ2-7; D is perhaps TRBD2 (6 bases). The V and J ends lost 3 bases and 4 bases respectively, with 7 bases between them. Germline V gene data show CDR1 as LNHNV and CDR2 as YYDKDF (reference sequence). This CDR3 has 12 amino acids. CDR3 bases: TGTGCCACCAGCAGCGGACTATACGAGCAGTACTTC. This translates into CATSSGLYEQYF. Full variable domain (rest looked up from reference TRBV15 and TRBJ2-7): DAMVIQNPRYQVTQFGKPVTLSCSQTLNHNVMYWYQQKSSQAPKLLFHYYDKDFNNEADTPDNFQSRRPNTSFCFLDIRSPGLGDTAMYLCATSSGLYEQYFGPGTRLTVT.

The gene calls are TRBV29-1 and TRBJ2-3, with TRBD2 matching 11 bases. V shed 7 bases, J shed 2 bases, and the junction held 8 bases outside the gene matches. The CDR3 has 15 amino acids. Germline CDR1 SQVTM, CDR2 ANQGSEA. CDR3: CSAAGLAAYTDTQYF. The DNA of the CDR3 is TGCAGCGCTGCGGGACTAGCGGCCTACACAGATACGCAGTATTTT.

The J gene is TRBJ2-1, the V gene TRBV15; a possible D gene is TRBD1 (5 bases). The germline V gene encodes CDR1 LNHNV and CDR2 YYDKDF (reference sequence). V was trimmed by 6 bases and J by 10 bases, leaving 13 bases between them. The CDR3 has 12 amino acids. The DNA for the CDR3 is TGTGCCACCAGGGAAGGGGCTCGCGAGCAGTTCTTC. This sequence encodes CATREGAREQFF.

The chain has TRBV25-1 and TRBJ2-7, with 8 bases lining up with TRBD1. Germline CDR1 MGHDK, CDR2 SYGVNS. Trimming took 8 bases from V and 2 from J; bases not matched to a gene: 5. This CDR3 is 13 amino acids long. CDR3 in amino acids: CASLRQGTYEQYF. Written as DNA, the CDR3 is TGTGCCAGCCTGAGACAGGGGACCTACGAGCAGTACTTC.

The genes are TRBV20-1 and TRBJ2-5, with a possible D match to TRBD2 (6 bases). V lost 3 bases and J lost 14, with 16 bases in between. The CDR3 is made up of 11 amino acids. Germline V CDR1 and CDR2: DFQATT, SNEGSKA (reference sequence). CDR3 DNA sequence: TGCAGTGCTAGGTCGGAACTAGCAGATTACTTC. Its protein is CSARSELADYF.

The chain joins TRBV6-5 to TRBJ2-3; the D gene is possibly TRBD1 (5 bases). The CDR3 contains 14 residues. Germline CDR1 and CDR2: MNHEY and SVGAGI. V lost 4 bases and J 6 bases, leaving 14 bases between the germline ends. The CDR3 DNA sequence: TGTGCCAGCAGTTCTGCATGGGGCCCGGATACGCAGTATTTT. This translates into CASSSAWGPDTQYF.

This clonotype appeared many times. The chain carries TRBV20-1 and TRBJ2-5; 9 bases fit TRBD2. V was clipped by 5 bases and J by 3 bases; unmatched bases: 16. Germline V CDR1 and CDR2: DFQATT, SNEGSKA (reference sequence). The CDR3 length is 17 residues. This chain's CDR3 is CSAGQSGTSLLEETQYF. CDR3 sequence (DNA): TGCAGTGCTGGTCAGTCCGGGACTAGCCTTTTAGAAGAGACCCAGTACTTC.

The chain carries TRBV3-1 and TRBJ2-5, with a tentative D call TRBD2 (6 bases). The germline V gene encodes CDR1 LGHDT and CDR2 YNNKEL (reference sequence). The CDR3 has 16 amino acids. V lost 0 bases and J lost 7, with 18 bases in between. The CDR3 loop reads CASSQDVGSVGGTQYF. CDR3 nucleotides: TGTGCCAGCAGCCAAGATGTCGGTAGCGTGGGAGGGACCCAGTACTTC.

This clonotype was observed many times. Here the CDR3 DNA reads TGTGCCAGCAGCCCAAACAGGGTGGAGGAGACCCAGTACTTC. It translates to CASSPNRVEETQYF. The V and J genes are TRBV7-2 and TRBJ2-5; D possibly corresponds to TRBD1 (6 bases). The V gene lost 5 bases and the J gene lost 5 bases, with 15 bases spanning the gap. The V gene's germline CDR1 is SGHTA and CDR2 FQGNSA. The CDR3 has 14 amino acids.

The chain has TRBV5-5 and TRBJ2-1, with 8 bases aligning to TRBD2. Germline CDR1 and CDR2: SGHKS and YYEKEE (reference sequence). J lost 3 bases, V lost 2 bases, and 4 bases had no gene match. This CDR3 contains 15 residues. The CDR3 DNA is TGTGCCAGCAGCTTTCCACTAGCGGACTACAATGAGCAGTTCTTC. Amino acid sequence: CASSFPLADYNEQFF.

With respect to this clonotype: The germline gene is not matched at one end of the junction; a read error may be the cause. V gene TRBV20-1 combines with J gene TRBJ2-1; 12 nucleotides line up with TRBD2. The germline V gene has CDR1 DFQATT and CDR2 SNEGSKA (reference sequence). There are 14 residues in the CDR3. The CDR3 bases are TGCTGTGCTGGGACTAGCGGGTTTCGAAATGAGCAGTTCTTC. As protein: CCAGTSGFRNEQFF.

In its sample, this clonotype was seen a few times. V and J are TRBV9 and TRBJ2-1; TRBD2 matches at 11 bases. Germline V lookup: CDR1 SGDLS, CDR2 YYNGEE. This CDR3 has 16 amino acids. J gave up 10 bases and V 4 bases, and 13 bases lay outside the gene matches. CDR3 region: CASSFGTSGLGGEQFF. The DNA for the CDR3 is TGTGCCAGCAGCTTCGGGACTAGCGGCCTGGGTGGGGAGCAGTTCTTC.

The V gene is TRBV12-3 or TRBV12-4, the J gene TRBJ1-5; no definite D call. CDR3 length: 13 residues. V was pared by 5 bases and J by 6 bases, with 11 bases between. CDR3 residues: CASSVSGGQPQHF. The CDR3 DNA is TGTGCCAGCAGTGTCAGCGGTGGTCAGCCCCAGCATTTT.